These T cell receptor beta chains were read from a single sample in a study of OX40 agonist ivuxolimab in advanced cancers. Profiled with immunoSEQ multiplex PCR; TCRdb holds only in-frame clones, not every one. The table records 50,000 to 80,000 clones, 70% to 90% of them present only once. Sequencing was performed on CD4+ or CD8+ T cells sorted from blood, taken in a trial of the OX40 agonist ivuxolimab. The receptors come from an adult with an advanced solid tumor such as melanoma, head and neck, liver or kidney cancer. Both conserved end residues are part of each CDR3. A D gene is named only where the DNA matches it firmly. Size values are once, few and many counts, or a class for expanded clones, and some rows have none.

TRBD1	TRBV7-2	TRBJ1-5	-	TGTGCCAGCAGCTTAAATCGACAGGGGGCTCTAAGCAATCAGCCCCAGCATTTT	CASSLNRQGALSNQPQHF
TRBD2	TRBV28	TRBJ2-1	-	TGTGCCAGCAGTTTAGTGTCTAGCGGTTACAATGAGCAGTTCTTC	CASSLVSSGYNEQFF
-	TRBV30	TRBJ1-2	-	TGTGCCTGGAGTACCTTCGGGGTCTATGGCTACACCTTC	CAWSTFGVYGYTF
-	TRBV28	TRBJ1-2	few	TGTGCCAGCACCCAGAGGGGACGGAGAAACGATGGCTACACCTTC	CASTQRGRRNDGYTF
TRBD1	TRBV10-3	TRBJ2-7	-	TGTGCCATCAGTGGACGGGACAGTGTCTCCTACGAGCAGTACTTC	CAISGRDSVSYEQYF
-	TRBV5-5	TRBJ1-1	-	TGTGCCAGCAGCCCCCAGAACACTGAAGCTTTCTTT	CASSPQNTEAFF
-	TRBV7-2	TRBJ1-4	-	TGTGCCAGCAGCTTGTGGGGCGACTTGAATGAAAAACTGTTTTTT	CASSLWGDLNEKLFF
TRBD1	TRBV9	TRBJ2-2	-	TGTGCCAGCAGCCCTCGAACCAGGGGGCTGGTGGACACCGGGGAGCTGTTTTTT	CASSPRTRGLVDTGELFF
-	TRBV4-2	TRBJ1-5	-	TGTGCCAGCAGCCAAGACACCCAGGGTAGCAATCAGCCCCAGCATTTT	CASSQDTQGSNQPQHF
TRBD2	TRBV27	TRBJ2-7	-	TGTGCCAGCAGTTTAATTGGGGGAGGGCCGGGCGAGCAGTACTTC	CASSLIGGGPGEQYF
-	TRBV7-9	TRBJ2-7	-	TGTGCCAGCAGCCCCAAACGAGTGGCCGCCTACGAGCAGTACTTC	CASSPKRVAAYEQYF
TRBD1	TRBV6-6	TRBJ2-2	few	TGTGCCAGCAGTTCCCGGACAGGGGACACCGGGGAGCTGTTTTTT	CASSSRTGDTGELFF
-	TRBV6-6	TRBJ1-1	-	TGTGCCAGCAGTGACCCATCACTGAACACTGAAGCTTTCTTT	CASSDPSLNTEAFF
-	TRBV27	TRBJ1-5	-	TGTGCCAGCAGTCTCTACCCTTATAGCAATCAGCCCCAGCATTTT	CASSLYPYSNQPQHF
-	TRBV14	TRBJ2-1	once	TGTGCCAGCAGCCAAACGGGAGCGCACTACAATGAGCAGTTCTTC	CASSQTGAHYNEQFF
TRBD1	TRBV29-1	TRBJ1-3	-	TGCAGCGCTAGAACCGGGACAGGTGATGGAAACACCATATATTTT	CSARTGTGDGNTIYF
TRBD1	TRBV2	TRBJ2-7	-	TGTGCCAGCAGTGTCCGTTCGGGACAGGGTGAGCAGTACTTC	CASSVRSGQGEQYF
TRBD1	TRBV10-2	TRBJ2-4	-	TGCGCCAGTCGGGACAGGGAAGCCAAAAACATTCAGTACTTC	CASRDREAKNIQYF
-	TRBV30	TRBJ1-1	-	TGTGCCTGGATCCGGAGGAGTCCGAACACTGAAGCTTTCTTT	CAWIRRSPNTEAFF
-	TRBV13	TRBJ1-5	-	TGTGCCAGCAGCTTAGGCAGTGAACAGCCCCAGCATTTT	CASSLGSEQPQHF
-	TRBV5-4	TRBJ1-1	-	TGTGCCAGCGGTACAGGGAACACTGAAGCTTTCTTT	CASGTGNTEAFF
-	TRBV5-6	TRBJ1-3	-	TGTGCCAGCAGCTTTATACAGTCTGGAAACACCATATATTTT	CASSFIQSGNTIYF
TRBD2	TRBV9	TRBJ2-4	once	TGTGCCAGCAGCGTCGGACTAGCGGGGGACAAAAACATTCAGTACTTC	CASSVGLAGDKNIQYF
-	TRBV6-5	TRBJ1-3	once	TGTGCCAGCAAACAGGGAGTGCCTGGAAACACCATATATTTT	CASKQGVPGNTIYF
TRBD1	TRBV5-1	TRBJ1-1	-	TGCGCCAGCAGCTTGGGACAGGGGGCCACTGAAGCTTTCTTT	CASSLGQGATEAFF
-	TRBV5-1	TRBJ1-1	-	TGCGCCACCAAGGAATGGGTAGAGAACACTGAAGCTTTCTTT	CATKEWVENTEAFF